These T cell receptor beta chains were read from a single sample in a study of OX40 agonist ivuxolimab in advanced cancers. Sequencing was performed with immunoSEQ multiplex PCR; in TCRdb, only in-frame clones are kept and a portion is missing. The sample lists around 26,000 clones, roughly 79% occurring once. The sequences come from CD4+ or CD8+ T cells sorted from blood, collected in a trial of the OX40 agonist ivuxolimab. The receptors shown here come from an adult with an advanced solid tumor such as melanoma, head and neck, liver or kidney cancer. CDR3s include the opening cysteine and the closing phenylalanine or tryptophan. A D gene is named only where the DNA matches it firmly. Size tells how often a clone was seen (once, few, many) or the class of an expanded clone, and some rows leave it out.

d_call: TRBD2
v_call: TRBV9
j_call: TRBJ2-2
clone_size: once
cdr3_aa: CASSPGTGGITGELFF
cdr3_nt: TGTGCCAGCAGCCCCGGGACGGGGGGGATCACCGGGGAGCTGTTTTTT

d_call: .
v_call: TRBV27
j_call: TRBJ2-1
clone_size: medium-sized
cdr3_aa: CASSLSGGLGNEQFF
cdr3_nt: TGTGCCAGCAGTTTATCCGGGGGATTAGGCAATGAGCAGTTCTTC

d_call: TRBD1
v_call: TRBV5-6
j_call: TRBJ2-7
clone_size: .
cdr3_aa: CASSYGQASSYEQYF
cdr3_nt: TGTGCCAGCAGCTACGGACAGGCCAGCTCCTACGAGCAGTACTTC

d_call: TRBD1
v_call: TRBV28
j_call: TRBJ2-3
clone_size: .
cdr3_aa: CASSSQTGADTQYF
cdr3_nt: TGTGCCAGCAGTTCGCAGACAGGGGCAGATACGCAGTATTTT

d_call: .
v_call: TRBV18
j_call: TRBJ2-4
clone_size: once
cdr3_aa: CASSPRIDIQYF
cdr3_nt: TGTGCCAGCTCACCAAGGATCGACATTCAGTACTTC

d_call: TRBD2
v_call: TRBV2
j_call: TRBJ2-7
clone_size: once
cdr3_aa: CATSPGTSFAYEQYF
cdr3_nt: TGTGCCACATCTCCCGGGACTAGCTTCGCCTACGAGCAGTACTTC

d_call: .
v_call: TRBV28
j_call: TRBJ1-1
clone_size: .
cdr3_aa: CASSFMANTEAFF
cdr3_nt: TGTGCCAGCAGTTTCATGGCGAACACTGAAGCTTTCTTT

d_call: .
v_call: TRBV27
j_call: TRBJ2-3
clone_size: many
cdr3_aa: CASWPGGKVADTQYF
cdr3_nt: TGTGCCAGCTGGCCCGGGGGCAAAGTAGCGGATACGCAGTATTTT

d_call: .
v_call: TRBV2
j_call: TRBJ2-7
clone_size: .
cdr3_aa: CASSVSASSYEQYF
cdr3_nt: TGTGCCAGCAGTGTGTCAGCCAGCTCCTACGAGCAGTACTTC

d_call: .
v_call: TRBV9
j_call: TRBJ1-4
clone_size: .
cdr3_aa: CASSAATANEKLFF
cdr3_nt: TGTGCCAGCAGCGCCGCGACAGCAAATGAAAAACTGTTTTTT

d_call: .
v_call: TRBV7-9
j_call: TRBJ2-7
clone_size: few
cdr3_aa: CASSPGPEQYF
cdr3_nt: TGTGCCAGCAGCCCGGGCCCCGAGCAGTACTTC

d_call: .
v_call: TRBV5-4
j_call: TRBJ2-2
clone_size: .
cdr3_aa: CASIPERGPNTGELFF
cdr3_nt: TGTGCCAGCATCCCGGAACGGGGCCCGAACACCGGGGAGCTGTTTTTT

d_call: .
v_call: TRBV6-5
j_call: TRBJ1-4
clone_size: few
cdr3_aa: CASSYDAGKGLFF
cdr3_nt: TGTGCCAGCAGTTACGACGCAGGGAAGGGACTGTTTTTT

d_call: TRBD2
v_call: TRBV9
j_call: TRBJ2-1
clone_size: .
cdr3_aa: CASSGELAGPYNEQFF
cdr3_nt: TGTGCCAGCAGCGGGGAACTAGCGGGGCCCTACAATGAGCAGTTCTTC

d_call: .
v_call: TRBV11-3
j_call: TRBJ2-1
clone_size: .
cdr3_aa: CASSPRNYNEQFF
cdr3_nt: TGTGCCAGCAGCCCCAGAAATTACAATGAGCAGTTCTTC

d_call: .
v_call: TRBV7-3
j_call: TRBJ1-3
clone_size: .
cdr3_aa: CASSPQISGNTIYF
cdr3_nt: TGTGCCAGCAGCCCCCAGATATCGGGAAACACCATATATTTT

d_call: TRBD2
v_call: TRBV6-1
j_call: TRBJ2-5
clone_size: .
cdr3_aa: CASRLAGGYQETQYF
cdr3_nt: TGTGCCAGCAGGCTAGCGGGGGGGTACCAAGAGACCCAGTACTTC

d_call: .
v_call: TRBV2
j_call: TRBJ1-2
clone_size: .
cdr3_aa: CASTSGELANYGYTF
cdr3_nt: TGTGCCAGCACCTCCGGGGAGTTAGCTAACTATGGCTACACCTTC

d_call: .
v_call: TRBV5-5
j_call: TRBJ1-2
clone_size: .
cdr3_aa: CASSLVGAGGYTF
cdr3_nt: TGTGCCAGCAGCTTGGTGGGGGCTGGTGGCTACACCTTC

d_call: .
v_call: TRBV6-5
j_call: TRBJ2-5
clone_size: .
cdr3_aa: CASSVKGGEETQYF
cdr3_nt: TGTGCCAGCAGTGTAAAAGGTGGTGAGGAGACCCAGTACTTC

d_call: TRBD1
v_call: TRBV7-3
j_call: TRBJ1-1
clone_size: .
cdr3_aa: CASSLSGTGNTEAFF
cdr3_nt: TGTGCCAGCAGCTTATCCGGGACAGGGAACACTGAAGCTTTCTTT

d_call: .
v_call: TRBV15
j_call: TRBJ2-5
clone_size: .
cdr3_aa: CATSRVRGGTQYF
cdr3_nt: TGTGCCACCAGCAGAGTAAGAGGTGGGACCCAGTACTTC

d_call: .
v_call: TRBV5-1
j_call: TRBJ2-5
clone_size: .
cdr3_aa: CASSLEPGTGETQYF
cdr3_nt: TGCGCCAGCAGCTTGGAACCGGGGACCGGAGAGACCCAGTACTTC

d_call: .
v_call: TRBV7-6
j_call: TRBJ2-7
clone_size: .
cdr3_aa: CASSPGQGGGNEQYF
cdr3_nt: TGTGCCAGCAGCCCCGGGCAGGGGGGAGGAAACGAGCAGTACTTC

d_call: TRBD2
v_call: TRBV15
j_call: TRBJ2-5
clone_size: .
cdr3_aa: CATSRDWGSSGETQYF
cdr3_nt: TGTGCCACCAGCAGAGATTGGGGGTCTAGCGGAGAGACCCAGTACTTC

d_call: .
v_call: TRBV9
j_call: TRBJ2-7
clone_size: .
cdr3_aa: CASSGRTASEQYF
cdr3_nt: TGTGCCAGCAGCGGACGGACGGCCAGCGAGCAGTACTTC

d_call: .
v_call: TRBV6-5
j_call: TRBJ2-7
clone_size: .
cdr3_aa: CATLGGRYEQYF
cdr3_nt: TGTGCCACCCTGGGGGGGCGTTACGAGCAGTACTTC

d_call: .
v_call: TRBV6-1
j_call: TRBJ1-1
clone_size: .
cdr3_aa: CASSEGRSLNTEAFF
cdr3_nt: TGTGCCAGCAGTGAAGGTAGGAGCCTTAACACTGAAGCTTTCTTT

d_call: TRBD1
v_call: TRBV6-4
j_call: TRBJ1-1
clone_size: .
cdr3_aa: CASSRDRGLRTEAFF
cdr3_nt: TGTGCCAGCAGTCGGGACAGGGGTTTGAGGACTGAAGCTTTCTTT

d_call: .
v_call: TRBV21-1
j_call: TRBJ2-7
clone_size: .
cdr3_aa: CASSKGGRRRIYEQYF
cdr3_nt: TGTGCCAGCAGCAAAGGTGGGAGACGGAGGATATACGAGCAGTACTTC

d_call: .
v_call: TRBV30
j_call: TRBJ1-6
clone_size: .
cdr3_aa: CAWSPPGPWVQRPPLHF
cdr3_nt: TGTGCCTGGAGTCCTCCTGGGCCGTGGGTACAAAGACCACCCCTCCACTTT

d_call: .
v_call: TRBV6-6
j_call: TRBJ2-7
clone_size: .
cdr3_aa: CASSPSEAYEQYF
cdr3_nt: TGTGCCAGCAGCCCTTCGGAGGCCTACGAGCAGTACTTC

d_call: .
v_call: TRBV25-1
j_call: TRBJ2-7
clone_size: .
cdr3_aa: CASSEFLNEPATYEQYF
cdr3_nt: TGTGCCAGCAGTGAATTTCTTAACGAGCCAGCGACCTACGAGCAGTACTTC

d_call: .
v_call: TRBV4-1
j_call: TRBJ2-7
clone_size: .
cdr3_aa: CASSPSGHYEQYF
cdr3_nt: TGCGCCAGCAGCCCCAGCGGTCACTACGAGCAGTACTTC

d_call: .
v_call: TRBV5-4
j_call: TRBJ1-2
clone_size: .
cdr3_aa: CASSDESGQSYYGYTF
cdr3_nt: TGTGCCAGCAGCGACGAATCAGGACAGTCCTACTATGGCTACACCTTC

d_call: .
v_call: TRBV7-8
j_call: TRBJ1-5
clone_size: .
cdr3_aa: CASSPAGNLDQPQHF
cdr3_nt: TGTGCCAGCAGCCCCGCAGGGAATTTGGATCAGCCCCAGCATTTT

d_call: .
v_call: TRBV5-1
j_call: TRBJ1-1
clone_size: .
cdr3_aa: CASSWGSGFEAFF
cdr3_nt: TGCGCCAGCAGCTGGGGCAGCGGATTTGAAGCTTTCTTT

d_call: .
v_call: TRBV7-8
j_call: TRBJ2-7
clone_size: .
cdr3_aa: CASSLGVEFYEQYF
cdr3_nt: TGTGCCAGCAGCTTAGGGGTAGAATTTTACGAGCAGTACTTC

d_call: .
v_call: TRBV23-1
j_call: TRBJ1-4
clone_size: .
cdr3_aa: CASSQSGALGEKLFF
cdr3_nt: TGCGCCAGCAGTCAATCAGGGGCTCTTGGTGAAAAACTGTTTTTT

d_call: TRBD2
v_call: TRBV19
j_call: TRBJ2-1
clone_size: few
cdr3_aa: CASSIGGRVTYNEQFF
cdr3_nt: TGTGCCAGTAGTATAGGCGGGAGGGTAACCTACAATGAGCAGTTCTTC

d_call: TRBD2
v_call: TRBV30
j_call: TRBJ2-1
clone_size: .
cdr3_aa: CAWSFPGLADMEQFF
cdr3_nt: TGTGCCTGGAGTTTTCCGGGACTAGCGGATATGGAGCAGTTCTTC

d_call: .
v_call: TRBV6-5
j_call: TRBJ1-5
clone_size: .
cdr3_aa: CASSYGSQPQHF
cdr3_nt: TGTGCCAGCAGTTACGGGAGCCAGCCCCAGCATTTT

d_call: .
v_call: TRBV11-2
j_call: TRBJ2-1
clone_size: .
cdr3_aa: CASSLGGFIDEQFF
cdr3_nt: TGTGCCAGCAGCTTAGGAGGGTTTATAGATGAGCAGTTCTTC

d_call: .
v_call: TRBV9
j_call: TRBJ1-1
clone_size: .
cdr3_aa: CASSYSGGPMNTEAFF
cdr3_nt: TGTGCCAGCAGCTATAGTGGGGGGCCCATGAACACTGAAGCTTTCTTT

d_call: TRBD1
v_call: TRBV7-3
j_call: TRBJ1-2
clone_size: .
cdr3_aa: CASSLGDRAAGYTF
cdr3_nt: TGTGCCAGCAGCTTAGGGGACAGGGCTGCGGGCTACACCTTC

d_call: .
v_call: TRBV27
j_call: TRBJ2-5
clone_size: .
cdr3_aa: CASSFQETQYF
cdr3_nt: TGTGCCAGCAGTTTCCAAGAGACCCAGTACTTC

d_call: .
v_call: TRBV19
j_call: TRBJ2-7
clone_size: .
cdr3_aa: CASSMGEQPYEQYF
cdr3_nt: TGTGCCAGTAGTATGGGGGAGCAACCCTACGAGCAGTACTTC

d_call: TRBD1
v_call: TRBV7-9
j_call: TRBJ2-7
clone_size: .
cdr3_aa: CASSYLDRAYEQYF
cdr3_nt: TGTGCCAGCAGCTACCTGGACAGGGCCTACGAGCAGTACTTC

d_call: .
v_call: TRBV30
j_call: TRBJ1-6
clone_size: .
cdr3_aa: CAWIPPTSEGRPPLHF
cdr3_nt: TGTGCCTGGATCCCCCCCACGTCAGAGGGGCGCCCGCCCCTCCACTTT

d_call: TRBD2
v_call: TRBV5-6
j_call: TRBJ2-4
clone_size: .
cdr3_aa: CASSLVWTGEGTKNIQYF
cdr3_nt: TGTGCCAGCAGCTTGGTGTGGACCGGGGAGGGGACCAAAAACATTCAGTACTTC

d_call: .
v_call: TRBV6-5
j_call: TRBJ2-7
clone_size: .
cdr3_aa: CASSYSTGPTGEQYF
cdr3_nt: TGTGCCAGCAGTTACTCGACGGGTCCGACGGGGGAGCAGTACTTC

d_call: .
v_call: TRBV4-1
j_call: TRBJ1-5
clone_size: once
cdr3_aa: CASRHVGGNQPQHF
cdr3_nt: TGCGCCAGCAGGCATGTTGGGGGGAATCAGCCCCAGCATTTT

d_call: .
v_call: TRBV29-1
j_call: TRBJ2-7
clone_size: few
cdr3_aa: CSVAPAGYEQYF
cdr3_nt: TGCAGCGTTGCCCCGGCAGGGTACGAGCAGTACTTC

d_call: .
v_call: TRBV6-4
j_call: TRBJ2-1
clone_size: .
cdr3_aa: CASSDLDSNEQFF
cdr3_nt: TGTGCCAGCAGTGATCTAGATAGCAATGAGCAGTTCTTC

d_call: .
v_call: TRBV6-6
j_call: TRBJ2-1
clone_size: .
cdr3_aa: CASTGTNEQFF
cdr3_nt: TGTGCCAGCACGGGAACCAATGAGCAGTTCTTC

d_call: .
v_call: TRBV5-6
j_call: TRBJ1-5
clone_size: .
cdr3_aa: CASSLGTQPQHF
cdr3_nt: TGTGCCAGCAGCTTGGGCACCCAGCCCCAGCATTTT

d_call: .
v_call: TRBV29-1
j_call: TRBJ1-4
clone_size: .
cdr3_aa: CSALDEKLFF
cdr3_nt: TGCAGCGCCCTTGATGAAAAACTGTTTTTT